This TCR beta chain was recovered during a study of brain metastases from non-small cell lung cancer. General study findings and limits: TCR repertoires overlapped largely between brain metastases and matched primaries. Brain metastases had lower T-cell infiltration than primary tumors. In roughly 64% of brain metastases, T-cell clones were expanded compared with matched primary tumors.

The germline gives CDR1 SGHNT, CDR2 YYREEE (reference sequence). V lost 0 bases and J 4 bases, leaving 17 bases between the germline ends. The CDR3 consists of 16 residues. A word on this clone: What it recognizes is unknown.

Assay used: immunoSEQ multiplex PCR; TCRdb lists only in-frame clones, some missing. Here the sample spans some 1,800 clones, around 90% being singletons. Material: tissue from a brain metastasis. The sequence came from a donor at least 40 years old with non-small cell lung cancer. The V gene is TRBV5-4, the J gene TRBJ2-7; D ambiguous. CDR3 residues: CASSLDLVGKAYEQYF. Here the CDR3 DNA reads TGTGCCAGCAGCTTGGATCTTGTAGGGAAGGCTTACGAGCAGTACTTC.